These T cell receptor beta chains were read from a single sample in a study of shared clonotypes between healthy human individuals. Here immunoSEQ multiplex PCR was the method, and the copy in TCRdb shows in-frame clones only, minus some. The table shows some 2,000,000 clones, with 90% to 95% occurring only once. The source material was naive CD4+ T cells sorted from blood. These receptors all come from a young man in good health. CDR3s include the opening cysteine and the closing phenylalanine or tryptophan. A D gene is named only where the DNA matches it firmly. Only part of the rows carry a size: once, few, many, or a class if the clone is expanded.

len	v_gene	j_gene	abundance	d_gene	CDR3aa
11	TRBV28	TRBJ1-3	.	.	CASIRGNTIYF
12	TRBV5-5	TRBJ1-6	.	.	CASAMGGSPLHF
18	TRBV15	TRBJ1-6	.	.	CATTNGERGARDNSPLHF
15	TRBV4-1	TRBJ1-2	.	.	CASSQDLGRTSGYTF
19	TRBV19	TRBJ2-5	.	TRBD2	CASSHSILGAGGGQETQYF
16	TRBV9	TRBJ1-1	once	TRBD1	CASSPGQGPQNTEAFF
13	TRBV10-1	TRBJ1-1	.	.	CASSGTGDTEAFF
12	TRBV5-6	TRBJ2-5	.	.	CASSKPQETQYF
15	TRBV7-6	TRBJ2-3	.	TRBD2	CASSVAGGTSDTQYF
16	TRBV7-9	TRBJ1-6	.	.	CASSLATRGDNSPLHF
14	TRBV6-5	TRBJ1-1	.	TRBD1	CASTGTGGETEAFF
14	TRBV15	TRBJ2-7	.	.	CATSRDLAAYEQYF
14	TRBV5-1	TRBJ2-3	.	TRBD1	CASRPGQSTDTQYF
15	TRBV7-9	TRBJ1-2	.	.	CAITVVQPSNYGYTF
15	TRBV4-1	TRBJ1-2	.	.	CASSPLERPNYGYTF
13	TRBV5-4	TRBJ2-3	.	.	CASGKEVPDTQYF
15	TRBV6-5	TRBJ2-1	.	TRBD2	CASNSGTSGYNEQFF
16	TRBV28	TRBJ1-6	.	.	CASSTIGGSSNSPLHF
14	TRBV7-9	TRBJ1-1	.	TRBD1	CASAPGGMDTEAFF
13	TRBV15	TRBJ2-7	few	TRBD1	CATSRTGTYEQYF
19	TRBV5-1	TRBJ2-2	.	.	CASSRTSWGWGQTTGELSF
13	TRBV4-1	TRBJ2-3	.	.	CASSQTSTDTQYF
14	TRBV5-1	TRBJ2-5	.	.	CASSPLLGEETQYF
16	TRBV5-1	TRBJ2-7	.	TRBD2	CASSLSGTSGVYEQYF
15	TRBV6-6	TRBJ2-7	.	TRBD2	CASSAHLAGVGEQYF
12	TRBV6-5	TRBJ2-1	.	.	CASSGSGVGQFF
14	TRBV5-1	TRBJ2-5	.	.	CASSLGGVQETQYF
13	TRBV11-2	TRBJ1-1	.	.	CASSTRPNTEAFF
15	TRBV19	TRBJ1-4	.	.	CASSRGYSRGEKLFF
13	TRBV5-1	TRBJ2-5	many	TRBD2	CASGDYFQETQYF
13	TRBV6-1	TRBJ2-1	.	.	CASSGLSHYEQFF
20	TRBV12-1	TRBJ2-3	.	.	CASSFVAVRLAGGPPDTQYF
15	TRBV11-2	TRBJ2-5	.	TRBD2	CASSDLSGRQETQYF
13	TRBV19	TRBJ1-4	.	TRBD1	CASSRQGAGKLFF
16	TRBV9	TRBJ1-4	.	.	CASSSDRDHGNEKLFF
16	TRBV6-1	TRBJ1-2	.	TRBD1	CASSEAFPDRGRGYTF
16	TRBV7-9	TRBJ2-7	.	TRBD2	CASSLGLAGTAYEQYF
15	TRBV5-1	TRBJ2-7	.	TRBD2	CASSPQGTSGYEQYF
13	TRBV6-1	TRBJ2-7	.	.	CASSFGDRYEQYF
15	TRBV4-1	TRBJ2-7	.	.	CASSQSGTLSYEQYF
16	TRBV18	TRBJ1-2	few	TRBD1	CASSRSSGQGAYGYTF
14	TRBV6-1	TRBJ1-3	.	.	CASITGSSGNTIYF
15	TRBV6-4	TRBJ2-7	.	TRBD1	CASKSDRGSSYEQYF
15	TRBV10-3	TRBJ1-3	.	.	CAISANFGSGNTIYF
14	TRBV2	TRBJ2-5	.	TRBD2	CASILASGAWTQYF
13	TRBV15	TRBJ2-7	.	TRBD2	CATSTRLADEQYF